Shown below are 25 T cell receptor beta chains from a single sample sequenced in a study of regulatory T cells in long-lasting Graves disease. According to the study, TCR beta libraries were built with iRepertoire HTBI primers and CDR3-region Arm-PCR. TCRdb reprocessed the multiplex PCR reads via MiXCR and lists one record per CDR3 protein. The profile shows approximately 400,000 distinct CDR3 sequences, around 16% of them singletons. Time point meaning: newly diagnosed GD, antithyroid drugs for less than 3 months. Researchers made the TCR library from RNA that was extracted from PBMCs. The data also belong to a second study, concerning T cells in Graves' hyperthyroidism and ophthalmopathy.

Here the sequenced sample was peripheral blood mononuclear cells (PBMCs), taken at new diagnosis, from a patient treated with antithyroid drugs. These receptors were taken from a middle-aged woman with Graves disease.

This clonotype appeared a few times. The chain couples TRBV29-1 to TRBJ2-1; 11 positions match TRBD1. Germline lookup yields CDR1 SQVTM and CDR2 ANQGSEA. The CDR3 spans 13 residues. Trimming at V came to 6 bases and at J to 9 bases, leaving 7 bases not matched to a gene. CDR3 amino acids: CSVGTGGVTEQFF. CDR3 nucleotide sequence: TGCAGCGTCGGGACAGGGGGAGTCACTGAGCAGTTCTTC.

There are many counts of this clonotype. V and J are TRBV13 and TRBJ1-1; D might be TRBD1 (6 bases). V lost 3 bases and J lost 4, with 9 bases in between. The CDR3 spans 13 residues. Per germline, CDR1 PRHDT and CDR2 FYEKMQ (reference sequence). The CDR3 sequence is CASSLQGSTEAFF. In nucleotides, the CDR3 is TGTGCCAGCAGCTTGCAGGGGTCCACTGAAGCTTTCTTT.

Ten or more counts support this clonotype. The chain carries TRBV20-1 and TRBJ1-5, with a weak D call TRBD1 (6 bases). Germline V lookup: CDR1 DFQATT, CDR2 SNEGSKA (reference sequence). The CDR3 runs to 16 residues. V was clipped by 6 bases and J by 0 bases, with 18 bases between them. CDR3 DNA: TGCAGTGCCGGGGGGGGCAGCCCTTATAGCAATCAGCCCCAGCATTTT. Encoded protein: CSAGGGSPYSNQPQHF.

Worth noting for this clonotype: A much more abundant neighbour one base away suggests this may be a read error. The chain has TRBV20-1 and TRBJ2-7, with D unclear. V lost 2 bases and J 2 bases, leaving 16 bases between the germline ends. This CDR3 has 15 amino acids. In germline, CDR1 is DFQATT, CDR2 SNEGSKA (reference sequence). Written as DNA, the CDR3 is TGCAGTGCTAGAAGGCCCCGAGACAAGGCCTACGAGCAGTACTTC. Its translation is CSARRPRDKAYEQYF.

This clonotype was seen ten or more times. The chain recombines TRBV30 with TRBJ2-1, with a tentative D call TRBD2 (6 bases). CDR3 length: 13 amino acids. Trimming stripped 0 bases from V and 6 bases from J, with 9 bases between. From germline, CDR1 is GTSNPN and CDR2 SVGIG (reference sequence). The CDR3 region has the DNA TGTGCCTGGAGTGTTGGAGGGTCCAATGAGCAGTTCTTC. Translating gives CAWSVGGSNEQFF.

This clonotype has a handful of counts. This sequence joins TRBV20-1 and TRBJ1-5; 9 bases align to TRBD1. Germline assignment: CDR1 DFQATT and CDR2 SNEGSKA (reference sequence). The CDR3 runs to 14 residues. The J segment lost 1 base and the V segment lost 5 bases, leaving 3 bases of the junction unmatched. CDR3 loop: CSAAGTGSNQPQHF. The CDR3 DNA follows: TGCAGTGCTGCGGGGACAGGGAGCAATCAGCCCCAGCATTTT.

This clonotype was counted many times. This chain connects TRBV12-5 to TRBJ2-7, with unresolved D. V lost 7 bases and J lost 0, with 13 bases in between. Germline V lookup: CDR1 LGHNT, CDR2 FRNRAP. The CDR3 spans 14 residues. CDR3 bases: TGTGCTAGTGCCTTTTATGAGGTCTCCTACGAGCAGTACTTC. Protein: CASAFYEVSYEQYF.

This sequence joins TRBV11-3 and TRBJ2-1, with D unresolved. The CDR3 has 12 amino acids. Trimming shortened V by 8 bases and J by 4 bases, and 9 bases separated the two germline ends. Germline loops: CDR1 SGHNT, CDR2 YENEEA. The CDR3 here is CASCTRYNEQFF. The CDR3, as DNA: TGTGCCAGCTGCACACGATACAATGAGCAGTTCTTC.

This clonotype appeared a few times. V and J are TRBV10-2 and TRBJ1-2; the D gene is possibly TRBD1 (6 bases). The CDR3 contains 16 residues. Trimming cost V 2 bases and J 7 bases, with 20 bases left between them. The V gene's germline CDR1 is WSHSY and CDR2 SAAADI. The CDR3 sequence is CASSEGGRGGARGYTF. The CDR3 coding sequence is TGCGCCAGCAGTGAGGGGGGCCGAGGGGGGGCCCGTGGCTACACCTTC.

This clonotype was recorded many times. This chain links TRBV3-1 with TRBJ2-7, with 8 bases fitting TRBD2. V was pared by 0 bases and J by 6 bases, with 7 bases of the junction left unmatched. Germline CDR1 LGHDT, CDR2 YNNKEL (reference sequence). CDR3 size: 15 residues. The CDR3: CASSQDSGSKGEQYF. CDR3 nucleotide sequence: TGTGCCAGCAGCCAAGACAGCGGGAGTAAGGGCGAGCAGTACTTC.

This clonotype was counted at least ten times. The J gene is TRBJ2-2, the V gene TRBV12-3 or TRBV12-4, with TRBD2 matching over 7 bases. The CDR3 contains 12 residues. V trimming: 4 bases; J trimming: 8 bases; junction bases outside the gene matches: 1. As DNA, the CDR3 is TGTGCCAGCAGTTGGGAGGGGGGGGAGCTGTTTTTT. This sequence encodes CASSWEGGELFF.

As DNA, the CDR3 is TGTGCCAGTTGTCTCCTCGGCACCGGGGAGCTGTTTTTT. This gives the protein CASCLLGTGELFF. V and J are TRBV19 and TRBJ2-2; D is ambiguous. From germline, CDR1 is LNHDA and CDR2 SQIVND (reference sequence). The CDR3 is made up of 13 amino acids. Trimming shortened V by 8 bases and J by 4 bases, and 11 bases separated the two germline ends.

The chain carries TRBV11-1 and TRBJ2-2; perhaps D is TRBD1 or TRBD2 (6 bases each). Germline lookup yields CDR1 SGHAT and CDR2 FQDESV (reference sequence). The CDR3 runs 13 residues. V was trimmed by 10 bases and J by 8 bases, leaving 17 bases between them. The CDR3 region has the DNA TGTGCCACCAAGACGGGGGCATTGGGGGAGCTGTTTTTT. Encoded protein: CATKTGALGELFF. Combining the CDR3 with reference TRBV11-1 and TRBJ2-2 gives the whole variable domain EAEVAQSPRYKITEKSQAVAFWCDPISGHATLYWYRQILGQGPELLVQFQDESVVDDSQLPKDRFSAERLKGVDSTLKIQPAELGDSAMYLCATKTGALGELFFGEGSRLTVL.

The gene calls are TRBV7-9 and TRBJ2-1; D not certain. There are 16 residues in the CDR3. Germline V gene lookup returns CDR1 SEHNR and CDR2 FQNEAQ (reference sequence). With 5 bases removed from V and 8 bases from J, the gap between germline ends came to 22 bases. As DNA, the CDR3 is TGTGCCAGCAGCCCTCTTCGGGTTGGGGTCACCGATGAGCAGTTCTTC. This encodes CASSPLRVGVTDEQFF.

This clonotype was found a few times. V usage is TRBV12-3 or TRBV12-4 and J usage is TRBJ2-7, with D maybe TRBD1 (5 bases). The CDR3 totals 12 residues. Trimming removed 7 bases from V and 1 base from J, with 8 bases in between. In DNA, the CDR3 is TGTGCCAGCACCGCAGGGTCCTACGAGCAGTACTTC. Translation gives CASTAGSYEQYF.

V gene TRBV6-1 combines with J gene TRBJ2-4; tentative D call: TRBD2 (6 bases). The germline V and J ends were trimmed by 8 bases and 7 bases, with 12 bases remaining between them. CDR1 and CDR2 from the germline V gene are MNHNS and SASEGT. This CDR3 region has 12 residues. The CDR3 loop is CASEAAGNIQYF. CDR3 bases: TGTGCCAGCGAAGCGGCGGGGAACATTCAGTACTTC.

The table lists this clonotype with many counts. This sequence joins TRBV5-1 and TRBJ1-2, with TRBD1 matching 9 bases. V lost 0 bases, J lost 8 bases, and 8 bases stayed unmatched. The germline gives CDR1 SGHRS, CDR2 YFSETQ. CDR3 length: 15 residues. CDR3 residues: CASSLGGTGRDGYTF. CDR3 nucleotides: TGCGCCAGCAGCTTGGGAGGGACAGGGAGAGACGGCTACACCTTC.

This chain uses TRBV12-3 or TRBV12-4 with TRBJ2-7; D assignment may be TRBD1 or TRBD2 (6 bases each). The CDR3 contains 14 residues. V lost 8 bases to trimming and J lost 9 bases, with 23 bases between them. DNA of the CDR3: TGTGCCAGCTGCGACAGGAGGGGGGAAAGTGTGCAGTACTTC. Its protein product is CASCDRRGESVQYF.

CDR3 in amino acids: CSARDLTSGVGEQYF. For the CDR3, the DNA is TGCAGTGCTAGAGATCTCACTAGCGGAGTGGGCGAGCAGTACTTC. J is TRBJ2-7 and V is TRBV20-1; 8 bases align to TRBD2. The J segment lost 6 bases and the V segment lost 0 bases, leaving 10 bases of the junction unmatched. CDR3 size: 15 residues. Per germline, CDR1 DFQATT and CDR2 SNEGSKA (reference sequence).

The V and J genes are TRBV27 and TRBJ2-4, with 8 bases fitting TRBD1. From germline, CDR1 is MNHEY and CDR2 SMNVEV (reference sequence). V shed 6 bases, J shed 8 bases, and the junction held 9 bases outside the gene matches. This CDR3 region has 14 residues. As DNA, the CDR3 is TGTGCCAGCAGGTCTGGACAGGGTGCGTACATTCAGTACTTC. It is translated as CASRSGQGAYIQYF.

In this sample, this clonotype turned up many times. V and J are TRBV11-2 and TRBJ2-7; 11 bases agree with TRBD2. The CDR3 contains 18 residues. Germline CDR1 is SGHAT and CDR2 is FQNNGV. J gave up 5 bases and V 1 base, and 13 bases lay outside the gene matches. The CDR3 DNA sequence: TGTGCCAGCAGCTTAGGGCATGGGGGTACTAGCGGGAGCCACGAGCAGTACTTC. Encoded protein: CASSLGHGGTSGSHEQYF.

This clonotype was recorded at least ten times. The chain is built from TRBV6-5 and TRBJ1-1; 7 bases fit TRBD1. J gave up 1 base and V 0 bases, and 2 bases lay outside the gene matches. Germline V gene data show CDR1 as MNHEY and CDR2 as SVGAGI. This CDR3 comprises 15 residues. CDR3 nucleotide sequence: TGTGCCAGCAGTTACTCCGGGACAGAGAACACTGAAGCTTTCTTT. Its translation is CASSYSGTENTEAFF.

This clonotype was seen many times. This rearrangement joins TRBV7-2 to TRBJ1-1, with unresolved D. V was cut by 3 bases and J by 3 bases, with 8 bases left in between. This CDR3 is built from 13 residues. In germline, CDR1 is SGHTA, CDR2 FQGNSA. CDR3: CASSLNSHTEAFF. In nucleotides, the CDR3 is TGTGCCAGCAGCTTGAACTCCCACACTGAAGCTTTCTTT.

The chain is built from TRBV9 and TRBJ2-1; 7 bases map to TRBD1. V gave up 0 bases and J gave up 4 bases; unmatched junction bases: 7. This CDR3 region has 16 residues. CDR1 SGDLS and CDR2 YYNGEE come from the germline V gene. The CDR3 spells CASSVDRGGHYNEQFF. The CDR3 DNA reads as TGTGCCAGCAGCGTAGATAGAGGGGGCCATTACAATGAGCAGTTCTTC. The variable domain in full, with the rest retrieved from reference TRBV9 and TRBJ2-1, is DSGVTQTPKHLITATGQRVTLRCSPRSGDLSVYWYQQSLDQGLQFLIQYYNGEERAKGNILERFSAQQFPDLHSELNLSSLELGDSALYFCASSVDRGGHYNEQFFGPGTRLTVL.

A remark on this clonotype: Given a much more abundant clone one base away, this may be a read error. The chain combines TRBV18 with TRBJ2-5, with no clear D. Germline V gene data show CDR1 as KGHSH and CDR2 as LQKENI. The CDR3 runs 14 residues. The chain's CDR3 is CASSPGIFEEAQYF. The CDR3 DNA reads as TGTGCCAGCTCACCAGGTATATTTGAAGAGGCCCAGTACTTC.